This T cell receptor beta chain was captured by sequencing in a study of T cells in Graves' hyperthyroidism and ophthalmopathy. Study-wide background: At the time of initial diagnosis and before any treatment, peripheral blood was collected. Study results and caveats: Researchers report that a 13 V-J model separated ophthalmopathy from stable hyperthyroidism. Blood also showed most of the thyroid clonotypes that were expanded above 0.001.

TCR beta CDR3 sequences were amplified from RNA transcripts. The HTBI set primed first-round TCR CDR3 RT-PCR. Via MiXCR, TCRdb re-called the multiplex PCR reads, giving one row per CDR3 protein. The table has 200,000 to 250,000 distinct CDR3 sequences, over 15% seen once; the top ten hold around 30%. Used for diagnoses were clinical symptoms, serum thyroxine and TRAb, thyroid ultrasound and orbital computed tomography. On this clonotype: What it binds is not known.

Material: blood. The receptor was isolated from a woman in her late teens or twenties with Graves' ophthalmopathy.

CDR3 bases: TGTGCCAGCAGTCGTGCTATCGGATCCCAAGAGACCCAGTACTTC. This gives the protein CASSRAIGSQETQYF. The chain is built from TRBV19 and TRBJ2-5; D is ambiguous. V was shortened by 9 bases and J by 1 base, with 18 bases between the two germline ends. This CDR3 contains 15 residues. Germline V gene lookup returns CDR1 LNHDA and CDR2 SQIVND (reference sequence).